Following are 28 T cell receptor beta chains from one sample sequenced in a study of breast tumors, draining lymph nodes, adjacent tissues. TCRdb redid the calling of the multiplex PCR reads with MiXCR, one entry per CDR3 protein. The sample has about 80,000 distinct CDR3 sequences; under 25% are singletons. Breast cancer patients provided tissue from their axillary draining lymph nodes. Sequencing was done on a sample of axillary lymph node tissue. These receptors were obtained from a female donor with breast cancer. Some clones in this sample may be carry-over from other donors' samples.

Note on this clonotype: A much larger clone lies a single base off, so this may be a read error. The rearrangement uses TRBV5-6 and TRBJ2-1; D is unresolved. This CDR3 comprises 13 residues. Germline V lookup: CDR1 SGHDT, CDR2 YYEEEE. In DNA form, the CDR3 reads TGTGCCAGCAGCTTGGCCGTGAGCAATGAGCAGTCCTTC. Protein product: CASSLAVSNEQSF.

The CDR3 coding sequence is TGTGCCAGCAGTCGTGGACAGTCTGGAAACACCATATATTTT. This codes for CASSRGQSGNTIYF. The rearrangement joins TRBV2 to TRBJ1-3, with a possible D match to TRBD1 (6 bases). The germline CDR1 and CDR2 sequences are SNHLY and FYNNEI. V dropped 5 bases and J dropped 1 base, with 9 bases sitting between them. The CDR3 runs 14 residues.

This clonotype was seen many times. The gene calls are TRBV4-2 and TRBJ1-5, with no clear D. The CDR3 is 15 residues long. Germline V gene lookup returns CDR1 LGHNA and CDR2 YNFKEQ. V was trimmed by 2 bases and J by 1 base, leaving 9 bases between them. The chain's CDR3 is CASSQRQSSNQPQHF. CDR3 nucleotides: TGTGCCAGCAGCCAACGACAATCAAGCAATCAGCCCCAGCATTTT.

This clonotype has ten or more counts. The rearrangement links TRBV9 to TRBJ1-4; 8 bases align to TRBD1. The germline V gene encodes CDR1 SGDLS and CDR2 YYNGEE. Unmatched junction bases numbered 10, after V lost 4 bases and J lost 8 bases. CDR3 size: 15 residues. The CDR3 sequence is CASSPQGGVQEKLFF. As DNA, the CDR3 is TGTGCCAGCAGCCCACAGGGGGGGGTTCAAGAAAAACTGTTTTTT.

This clonotype was picked up many times. The chain has TRBV2 and TRBJ1-5; D might be TRBD1 (5 bases). The CDR3 sequence is 13 residues long. CDR1 is SNHLY, CDR2 FYNNEI, per germline. V was pared by 4 bases and J by 7 bases, with 11 bases between. CDR3: CASSGGRVQPQHF. CDR3 sequence (DNA): TGTGCCAGCAGTGGGGGCAGGGTCCAGCCCCAGCATTTT.

Notes on this clonotype: A read error is possible here, since a much larger clone lies one base away. The chain uses TRBV29-1 and TRBJ1-2; no reliable D call. The V gene's germline CDR1 is SQVTM and CDR2 ANQGSEA. CDR3 size: 11 residues. The CDR3, as DNA: TGCAGCGTAGACTACAACTATGGCTACGCCTTC. Residues: CSVDYNYGYAF.

This clonotype has a count of ten or more. The chain carries TRBV24-1 and TRBJ1-2, with D possibly matching TRBD1 (6 bases). Trimming cost V 1 base and J 5 bases, with 10 bases left between them. Germline V gives CDR1 KGHDR, CDR2 SFDVKD. This CDR3 comprises 14 residues. CDR3: CATSDLGQGYGYTF. As DNA, the CDR3 is TGTGCCACCAGTGATTTAGGGCAGGGGTATGGCTACACCTTC.

This clonotype was observed at least ten times. The chain joins TRBV30 to TRBJ1-2, with D tentatively TRBD1 (5 bases). The CDR3 loop spans 14 amino acids. V lost 2 bases to trimming and J lost 6 bases, with 16 bases between them. Germline V CDR1 and CDR2: GTSNPN, SVGIG (reference sequence). The CDR3 here is CAWSPDGDVHGYTF. CDR3 bases: TGTGCCTGGAGTCCTGACGGGGACGTCCATGGCTACACCTTC. Looking up the rest from reference TRBV30 and TRBJ1-2 gives the full variable domain: SQTIHQWPATLVQPVGSPLSLECTVEGTSNPNLYWYRQAAGRGLQLLFYSVGIGQISSEVPQNLSASRPQDRQFILSSKKLLLSDSGFYLCAWSPDGDVHGYTFGSGTRLTVV.

This clonotype was seen at least ten times. The chain is built from TRBV7-9 and TRBJ1-6; D is undetermined. V dropped 5 bases and J dropped 7 bases, with 15 bases sitting between them. This CDR3 comprises 15 residues. Germline V gene sequence: CDR1 SEHNR, CDR2 FQNEAQ (reference sequence). The CDR3 region is CASSRREGTNSPLHF. DNA of the CDR3: TGTGCCAGCAGCCGTCGTGAGGGCACGAATTCACCCCTCCACTTT.

J is TRBJ1-5 and V is TRBV28; maybe TRBD1 (5 bases). The germline V gene encodes CDR1 MDHEN and CDR2 SYDVKM. The CDR3 has 15 residues. Trimming shortened V by 2 bases and J by 0 bases, and 8 bases separated the two germline ends. For the CDR3, the DNA is TGTGCCAGCAGTTTAGGGGGTGATAGCAATCAGCCCCAGCATTTT. Amino acid sequence: CASSLGGDSNQPQHF. The variable domain in full, completed from reference TRBV28 and TRBJ1-5, reads DVKVTQSSRYLVKRTGEKVFLECVQDMDHENMFWYRQDPGLGLRLIYFSYDVKMKEKGDIPEGYSVSREKKERFSLILESASTNQTSMYLCASSLGGDSNQPQHFGDGTRLSIL.

With respect to this clonotype: A much larger clone lies a single base off, so this may be a read error. The CDR3 end shows no conserved phenylalanine or tryptophan, and so a read error is likely. The V gene is TRBV7-9, the J gene TRBJ2-5; D unclear. Germline CDR1 SEHNR, CDR2 FQNEAQ (reference sequence). The CDR3 runs 15 residues. The germline V and J ends were trimmed by 1 base and 6 bases, with 15 bases remaining between them. This CDR3 reads CASSLDGPPRQTQYL. CDR3 DNA: TGTGCCAGCAGCTTAGACGGTCCTCCGCGCCAGACCCAGTACCTC.

The sample holds many counts of this clonotype. The chain joins TRBV4-2 to TRBJ2-3; TRBD2 agrees at 13 bases. Germline V gives CDR1 LGHNA, CDR2 YNFKEQ. Trimming removed 1 base from V and 6 bases from J; junction bases left unmatched: 7. The CDR3 has 17 residues. As DNA, the CDR3 is TGTGCCAGCAGCCAAGGTGGACTAGCGGGAGCGAGGGATACGCAGTATTTT. As protein: CASSQGGLAGARDTQYF.

Ten or more counts support this clonotype. The V gene is TRBV20-1, the J gene TRBJ1-2; 8 bases align to TRBD1. Germline V CDR1 and CDR2: DFQATT, SNEGSKA (reference sequence). Unmatched junction bases numbered 7, after V lost 6 bases and J lost 7 bases. The CDR3 covers 12 residues. CDR3 sequence: CSAERTGTGYTF. The CDR3 DNA reads as TGCAGTGCAGAACGGACAGGGACTGGCTACACCTTC.

This clonotype was found a few times. The chain links TRBV28 to TRBJ1-4; a weak D match, TRBD1 (6 bases). Trimming left V 3 bases short and J 5 bases short, with 13 bases between. CDR1 and CDR2 (germline): MDHEN, SYDVKM. CDR3 length: 15 residues. In DNA form, the CDR3 reads TGTGCCAGCAGTTTCCCGACAGGAGGAAATGAAAAACTGTTTTTT. Amino acid sequence: CASSFPTGGNEKLFF. The whole variable domain, filled in from reference TRBV28 and TRBJ1-4, reads DVKVTQSSRYLVKRTGEKVFLECVQDMDHENMFWYRQDPGLGLRLIYFSYDVKMKEKGDIPEGYSVSREKKERFSLILESASTNQTSMYLCASSFPTGGNEKLFFGSGTQLSVL.

The CDR3 reads CAGSQDLGRVGTDTQYF. The CDR3 region has the DNA TGTGCCGGCAGCCAAGATCTTGGCAGGGTCGGCACAGATACGCAGTATTTT. The chain employs TRBV3-2 and TRBJ2-3. TRBV3-2 constitutes a pseudogene. The CDR3 totals 17 residues.

J is TRBJ2-2 and V is TRBV27; 14 positions agree with TRBD2. J lost 9 bases, V lost 8 bases, and 8 bases had no gene match. CDR1 and CDR2 (germline): MNHEY, SMNVEV (reference sequence). This CDR3 contains 15 residues. The CDR3 DNA reads TGTGCCAGCGGGGGACTAGCGGGAGTTGGCCGGGAGCTGTTTTTT. Amino acid sequence: CASGGLAGVGRELFF.

This clonotype occurred once. Given a much more abundant clone one base away, this may be a read error. The chain links TRBV29-1 to TRBJ2-5; D is uncertain. Germline CDR1 is SQVTM and CDR2 is ANQGSEA. The CDR3 runs to 14 residues. The CDR3 DNA reads TGCGGCGTCGATCCGGGTAGGGAAGAAGAGACCCAGTACTTC. This encodes CGVDPGREEETQYF.

This clonotype was detected ten times or more. This chain connects TRBV19 to TRBJ2-5, with D maybe TRBD1 (6 bases). CDR1 and CDR2 from the germline V gene are LNHDA and SQIVND (reference sequence). Trimming took off 4 bases at V and 5 bases at J, with 11 bases between the two ends. The CDR3 extends over 13 amino acids. In DNA form, the CDR3 reads TGTGCCAGTAGTAAAAACAGGGTTGAGACCCAGTACTTC. It encodes CASSKNRVETQYF.

This clonotype was detected many times. The CDR3, as DNA: TGTGCCAGCAGACAGGACAGTTATAATTCACCCCTCCACTTT. Protein: CASRQDSYNSPLHF. V gene TRBV2 combines with J gene TRBJ1-6; possible D gene TRBD1, 6 bases. With 6 bases removed from V and 4 bases from J, the gap between germline ends came to 10 bases. Germline-derived CDR1 and CDR2 are SNHLY and FYNNEI. The CDR3 contains 14 residues.

The sample holds many counts of this clonotype. This chain connects TRBV6-5 to TRBJ2-1; D might be TRBD1 (5 bases). The V gene lost 6 bases and the J gene lost 3 bases, with 9 bases spanning the gap. Per the germline V gene, CDR1 is MNHEY and CDR2 is SVGAGI. The CDR3 has 13 residues. The CDR3 bases are TGTGCCAGCAGGGAAGACAGCTACAATGAGCAGTTCTTC. Protein product: CASREDSYNEQFF.

Details on this clonotype: Given a much more abundant clone one base away, this may be a read error. This chain joins TRBV6-2 or TRBV6-3 and TRBJ2-7; D gene unclear. The CDR3 extends over 14 amino acids. Germline V gene sequence: CDR1 MNHEY, CDR2 SVGEGT. Trimming stripped 0 bases from V and 5 bases from J, with 11 bases between. CDR3 protein: CASSYSAARNEQYF. DNA of the CDR3: TGTGCCAGCAGTTACTCCGCTGCGCGGAACGAGCAGTACTTC.

This clonotype was seen at least ten times. The chain links TRBV4-1 to TRBJ2-5; 8 nucleotides match TRBD2. The J segment lost 2 bases and the V segment lost 3 bases, leaving 5 bases of the junction unmatched. This CDR3 is 15 amino acids long. The germline gives CDR1 MGHRA, CDR2 YSYEKL. CDR3 DNA sequence: TGCGCCAGCAGCCATGGACTAGCACAACAAGAGACCCAGTACTTC. It codes for CASSHGLAQQETQYF.

This clonotype showed up just a few times. The junction differs from germline at one of its ends, possibly a read error. The chain links TRBV7-9 to TRBJ2-2; possibly TRBD1 for D (7 bases). Germline CDR1 reads SEHNR; CDR2 reads FQNEAQ (reference sequence). The CDR3 loop spans 17 amino acids. CDR3 sequence (DNA): TGTGCCAGCAGCTTAGGGGCCCGACAGGGCCGACCCGGGGGGCTGTTTTTT. Amino acid sequence: CASSLGARQGRPGGLFF.

On this clonotype: One end of the junction varies from germline; a read error may be responsible. The chain links TRBV6-5 to TRBJ1-2; perhaps TRBD1 as D (6 bases). This CDR3 spans 15 amino acids. CDR1 is MNHEY and CDR2 is SVGAGI in the germline V gene. This CDR3 is CASSYSGADNYGHTF. The CDR3 nucleotides are TGTGCCAGCAGTTACTCGGGGGCGGATAACTATGGCCACACCTTC.

This clonotype was seen at least ten times. The rearrangement uses TRBV5-1 and TRBJ1-4, with 10 bases matching TRBD1. CDR3 length equals 15 residues. The germline CDR1 and CDR2 sequences are SGHRS and YFSETQ. V shed 5 bases, J shed 7 bases, and the junction held 8 bases outside the gene matches. In nucleotides, the CDR3 is TGCGCCAGCAGTCCCGGGACAGGGGAGGGTGAAAAACTGTTTTTT. Its protein is CASSPGTGEGEKLFF.

This clonotype has a count of ten or more. This chain connects TRBV5-8 to TRBJ2-3; 14 nucleotides match TRBD2. The germline V gene encodes CDR1 SGHTS and CDR2 YDEGEE. The CDR3 has 18 residues. V dropped 3 bases and J dropped 4; count of bases not matched to a gene: 10. DNA for the CDR3: TGTGCCAGCAGCTCCGGGACTAGCGGGAGTTGGGGCGCAGATACGCAGTATTTT. It codes for CASSSGTSGSWGADTQYF. The whole variable domain, filled in from reference TRBV5-8 and TRBJ2-3, reads EAGVTQSPTHLIKTRGQQATLRCSPISGHTSVYWYQQALGLGLQFLLWYDEGEERNRGNFPPRFSGRQFPNYSSELNVNALELEDSALYLCASSSGTSGSWGADTQYFGPGTRLTVL.

This clonotype was detected many times. This chain links TRBV7-2 with TRBJ1-2; possibly TRBD1 for D (6 bases). Germline lookup yields CDR1 SGHTA and CDR2 FQGNSA. The CDR3 length is 14 residues. V shed 5 bases and J shed 6 bases, with 16 bases lying between them. The CDR3 is CASSMRGAPDGYTF. The CDR3 DNA reads as TGTGCCAGCAGCATGCGGGGGGCGCCGGATGGCTACACCTTC. Supplemented by reference TRBV7-2 and TRBJ1-2, the full variable domain reads GAGVSQSPSNKVTEKGKDVELRCDPISGHTALYWYRQSLGQGLEFLIYFQGNSAPDKSGLPSDRFSAERTGGSVSTLTIQRTQQEDSAVYLCASSMRGAPDGYTFGSGTRLTVV.

This clonotype appeared many times. The chain uses TRBV19 and TRBJ2-7, with TRBD1 identical over 10 bases. The CDR3 loop spans 13 amino acids. Germline V gene sequence: CDR1 LNHDA, CDR2 SQIVND (reference sequence). The ends lost 8 bases at V and 2 bases at J; junction bases unmatched: 3. For the CDR3, the DNA is TGTGCCAGTCGGGGGACAGGGGCCTACGAGCAGTACTTC. It yields the protein CASRGTGAYEQYF.